Shown below are 19 T cell receptor beta chains from a single sample sequenced in a study of T cells in tuberculosis. Method: immunoSEQ multiplex PCR; TCRdb's copy keeps in-frame clones and lacks some. Of about 36,000 clones listed, more than 85% are singletons. Material: PBMCs. All receptors derive from a donor under 30 with latent tuberculosis or without tuberculosis infection.

The chain employs TRBV30 and TRBJ2-7; D is unclear. With 2 bases removed from V and 5 bases from J, the gap between germline ends came to 7 bases. Germline loops: CDR1 GTSNPN, CDR2 SVGIG (reference sequence). The length of the CDR3 is 11 residues. CDR3 bases: TGTGCCTGGAGTTACCAGAACGAGCAGTACTTC. It specifies CAWSYQNEQYF.

J is TRBJ1-2 and V is TRBV6-9; D is perhaps TRBD1 (6 bases). The V and J ends lost 8 bases and 7 bases respectively, with 23 bases between them. Germline CDR1 and CDR2: MNHGY and SVAAGI. The length of the CDR3 is 15 residues. This CDR3 reads CASEGPPNREGGYTF. DNA for the CDR3: TGTGCCAGCGAGGGTCCTCCAAACAGGGAGGGTGGCTACACCTTC.

J is TRBJ1-1 and V is TRBV5-1; 7 bases fit TRBD1. Germline V gene data show CDR1 as SGHRS and CDR2 as YFSETQ. V shed 3 bases, J shed 2 bases, and the junction held 4 bases outside the gene matches. This CDR3 contains 14 residues. The CDR3 bases are TGCGCCAGCAGCTCCCGGGACAGCAACACTGAAGCTTTCTTT. It codes for CASSSRDSNTEAFF. Full variable domain (missing parts from reference TRBV5-1 and TRBJ1-1): KAGVTQTPRYLIKTRGQQVTLSCSPISGHRSVSWYQQTPGQGLQFLFEYFSETQRNKGNFPGRFSGRQFSNSRSEMNVSTLELGDSALYLCASSSRDSNTEAFFGQGTRLTVV.

This chain links TRBV5-6 with TRBJ1-2, with no clear D. The CDR3 contains 13 residues. From germline, CDR1 is SGHDT and CDR2 YYEEEE. Trimming shortened V by 1 base and J by 2 bases, and 6 bases separated the two germline ends. The CDR3 nucleotides are TGTGCCAGCAGCTTGAAACGGAACTATGGCTACACCTTC. Translated: CASSLKRNYGYTF.

This chain uses TRBV5-6 with TRBJ2-7, with a tentative D call TRBD2 (5 bases). This CDR3 contains 13 residues. V was cut by 3 bases and J by 0 bases, with 7 bases left in between. CDR1 and CDR2 from the germline V gene are SGHDT and YYEEEE. The CDR3 nucleotides are TGTGCCAGCAGCTCACGGGGCTCCTACGAGCAGTACTTC. This gives the protein CASSSRGSYEQYF.

This chain links TRBV5-5 with TRBJ1-2; 7 bases line up with TRBD1. With 4 bases clipped from V and 6 bases from J, the junction kept 9 bases outside the gene matches. Germline CDR1 and CDR2: SGHKS and YYEKEE (reference sequence). This CDR3 is built from 14 residues. The DNA for the CDR3 is TGTGCCAGCAGCCAGAGGGGGCATATAGATGGCTACACCTTC. It is translated as CASSQRGHIDGYTF.

The chain uses TRBV27 and TRBJ1-4; possibly TRBD1 for D (5 bases). CDR3 length equals 15 residues. V was trimmed by 7 bases and J by 8 bases, leaving 20 bases between them. Germline lookup yields CDR1 MNHEY and CDR2 SMNVEV (reference sequence). The CDR3 reads CASTPGSGGREKLFF. For the CDR3, the DNA is TGTGCCAGCACCCCGGGGAGCGGGGGACGAGAAAAACTGTTTTTT.

The chain couples TRBV29-1 to TRBJ1-2, with 7 bases lining up with TRBD1. There are 17 residues in the CDR3. V lost 1 base and J lost 2; bases outside the gene matches: 13. Germline CDR1 reads SQVTM; CDR2 reads ANQGSEA. CDR3 nucleotides: TGCAGCGTTGAAGGGGTCCGAGGGGGCGACTTGAACTATGGCTACACCTTC. It yields the protein CSVEGVRGGDLNYGYTF.

The V and J genes are TRBV6-5 and TRBJ1-5, with D unresolved. V was cut by 7 bases and J by 2 bases, with 9 bases left in between. This CDR3 is 13 amino acids long. Germline V gene data show CDR1 as MNHEY and CDR2 as SVGAGI. In nucleotides, the CDR3 is TGTGCCAGCACCCGCGGCGGCAATCAGCCCCAGCATTTT. Translation: CASTRGGNQPQHF.

The chain couples TRBV10-3 to TRBJ1-5, with a tentative D call TRBD1 (5 bases). Germline V gives CDR1 ENHRY, CDR2 SYGVKD. Deletions cut 6 bases from V and 2 bases from J, with 14 bases between. This CDR3 is 15 amino acids long. Written as DNA, the CDR3 is TGTGCCATCAGCGAGACTGGGGGGGGCAATCAGCCCCAGCATTTT. This translates into CAISETGGGNQPQHF.

V and J are TRBV9 and TRBJ1-2; tentatively, D is TRBD1 (6 bases). There are 14 residues in the CDR3. Germline-derived CDR1 and CDR2 are SGDLS and YYNGEE. The V and J ends lost 5 bases and 7 bases respectively, with 18 bases between them. The CDR3 region is CASSDSHLGAGYTF. Written as DNA, the CDR3 is TGTGCCAGCAGTGACTCTCATCTGGGGGCTGGCTACACCTTC.

This CDR3 reads CASSLRRTTYEQYF. In DNA, the CDR3 is TGTGCCAGCAGCCTTCGGAGGACTACCTACGAGCAGTACTTC. The chain recombines TRBV11-2 with TRBJ2-7; perhaps TRBD2 as D (6 bases). In germline, CDR1 is SGHAT, CDR2 FQNNGV. The V end lost 5 bases, the J end lost 2 bases, and 13 bases lay between the germline ends. The CDR3 has 14 residues.

The chain links TRBV5-1 to TRBJ2-1, with a weak D call TRBD2 (7 bases). With 3 bases removed from V and 6 bases from J, the gap between germline ends came to 13 bases. The CDR3 is made up of 14 amino acids. Germline V gives CDR1 SGHRS, CDR2 YFSETQ. The CDR3 DNA follows: TGCGCCAGCAGCTACCTTGGGGGGGCCAATGAGCAGTTCTTC. Translating it yields CASSYLGGANEQFF.

The chain links TRBV29-1 to TRBJ2-3, with 10 bases that match TRBD2. The CDR3 consists of 13 residues. Per germline, CDR1 SQVTM and CDR2 ANQGSEA. The J segment lost 6 bases and the V segment lost 5 bases, leaving 5 bases of the junction unmatched. The CDR3 reads CSVTLAGEDTQYF. As DNA, the CDR3 is TGCAGCGTTACCCTAGCGGGGGAGGATACGCAGTATTTT.

This rearrangement joins TRBV5-8 to TRBJ1-2; D ambiguous. The germline CDR1 and CDR2 sequences are SGHTS and YDEGEE. V was cut by 4 bases and J by 8 bases, with 12 bases left in between. CDR3 length equals 12 residues. The chain's CDR3 is CASSPDRHGYTF. The CDR3 DNA follows: TGTGCCAGCAGCCCCGACCGACACGGCTACACCTTC.

The DNA of the CDR3 is TGCGCCAGCAGCCCGCAGGGGGCCCCAGAGACCCAGTACTTC. Amino acids: CASSPQGAPETQYF. The V gene is TRBV5-1, the J gene TRBJ2-5; 8 bases fit TRBD1. The V gene's germline CDR1 is SGHRS and CDR2 YFSETQ. This CDR3 has 14 residues. With V trimmed by 4 bases and J by 4 bases, 6 bases remained unmatched.

The genes are TRBV27 and TRBJ2-1; possible D gene TRBD2, 7 bases. Germline lookup yields CDR1 MNHEY and CDR2 SMNVEV (reference sequence). The V end lost 6 bases, the J end lost 9 bases, and 24 bases lay between the germline ends. CDR3 length equals 16 residues. The chain's CDR3 is CASSWGAGAGVSEQFF. The CDR3 DNA is TGTGCCAGCAGCTGGGGGGCGGGGGCTGGGGTTAGTGAGCAGTTCTTC.

The chain joins TRBV11-3 to TRBJ2-2, with TRBD2 as a possible D gene (5 bases). Between the trimmed V and J ends, which lost 2 bases and 5 bases, there was a span of 12 bases. The germline V gene encodes CDR1 SGHNT and CDR2 YENEEA. The CDR3 runs 15 residues. The CDR3 loop is CASSLSTGVTGELFF. The DNA for the CDR3 is TGTGCCAGCAGCTTAAGCACCGGGGTTACCGGGGAGCTGTTTTTT.

V gene TRBV12-1 combines with J gene TRBJ2-2; whether TRBD2, the table's D call, matches the DNA was not checked. TRBV12-1 has pseudogene status. This CDR3 is built from 18 residues. The CDR3 coding sequence is TGTGCCAGCAGCTTTGTCTCTCCAGCGGGGGGGCCTAGCGGGGAGCTGTTTTTT. Protein: CASSFVSPAGGPSGELFF.